This TCR beta chain was identified during a study of blood T cell repertoires in COVID-19. CDR3 length: 15 residues. Germline CDR1 and CDR2: KGHSY and FQNENV. V lost 0 bases to trimming and J lost 0 bases; unmatched junction nucleotides: 1. Only one count was recorded for this clone. Produced via immunoSEQ multiplex PCR; TCRdb's table is partial and in-frame only. This table has roughly 100,000 clones, around 90% appearing once. Sequencing used peripheral blood. The chain carries TRBV16 and TRBJ1-1; 7 bases align to TRBD1. The receptor was isolated from a woman between 45 and 65 years old with COVID-19, enrolled during active disease. DNA of the CDR3: TGTGCCAGCAGCCAATCTGGGACAGTGAACACTGAAGCTTTCTTT. Protein product: CASSQSGTVNTEAFF.